A selection of T cell receptor beta chains follows, all from one sample in a study of T cell responses to AZD1222 COVID-19 vaccine. Assay: immunoSEQ multiplex PCR; the TCRdb copy retains only in-frame clones and omits some. Altogether about 180,000 clones are present, 70% to 90% being singletons, with the ten largest covering 11%. Material: peripheral blood, obtained 28 days after the second AZD1222 dose. These TCRs come from an adult who received the AZD1222 COVID-19 vaccine. CDR3s include the opening cysteine and the closing phenylalanine or tryptophan. The order of the fields is clone size, D gene, V gene, J gene, CDR3 DNA, CDR3 protein. The D gene is left open where the match is weak. Expanded clones are given a class, and other clones once, few, many or no size at all.

clone size: .; D gene: .; V gene: TRBV7-2; J gene: TRBJ1-2; CDR3 DNA: TGTGCCAGCAGCTGGTCCCGGGACATTTCTGCTTATGGCTACACCTTC; CDR3 protein: CASSWSRDISAYGYTF
clone size: once; D gene: .; V gene: TRBV29-1; J gene: TRBJ2-5; CDR3 DNA: TGCAGCGTTGAAAGGACAGCCAAGTCGACCCAGTACTTC; CDR3 protein: CSVERTAKSTQYF
clone size: once; D gene: TRBD1; V gene: TRBV19; J gene: TRBJ1-1; CDR3 DNA: TGTGCCAATAGTCATAACAGGGGGGAAGCTTTCTTT; CDR3 protein: CANSHNRGEAFF
clone size: .; D gene: .; V gene: TRBV2; J gene: TRBJ1-3; CDR3 DNA: TGTGCCAGCAGTGGGCAAGGGGTCCTAGGAAACACCATATATTTT; CDR3 protein: CASSGQGVLGNTIYF
clone size: .; D gene: .; V gene: TRBV21-1; J gene: TRBJ2-5; CDR3 DNA: TGTGCCAGCACCCTTTTGGTTGGCAGGGCCCAAGAGACCCAGTACTTC; CDR3 protein: CASTLLVGRAQETQYF
clone size: .; D gene: .; V gene: TRBV7-3; J gene: TRBJ2-2; CDR3 DNA: TGTGCCAGCAGCTTAAGGCCTTGGCAGGGCGCAGCCGGGGAGCTGTTTTTT; CDR3 protein: CASSLRPWQGAAGELFF
clone size: .; D gene: TRBD2; V gene: TRBV18; J gene: TRBJ2-5; CDR3 DNA: TGTGCCAGCTCAGCCGGGACTACGGGGGGGACCCAGTACTTC; CDR3 protein: CASSAGTTGGTQYF
clone size: .; D gene: .; V gene: TRBV5-5; J gene: TRBJ2-7; CDR3 DNA: TGTGCCAGCAGCTTCCAGGGGAGAATCAACGAGCAGTACTTC; CDR3 protein: CASSFQGRINEQYF
clone size: .; D gene: .; V gene: TRBV30; J gene: TRBJ2-2; CDR3 DNA: TGTGCCTGGGGACCGAACACCGGGGAGCTGTTTTTT; CDR3 protein: CAWGPNTGELFF
clone size: .; D gene: TRBD2; V gene: TRBV19; J gene: TRBJ2-2; CDR3 DNA: TGTGCCAGTAGTCTCCCCCTTGGCGGGGGAACCCTCACCGGGGAGCTGTTTTTT; CDR3 protein: CASSLPLGGGTLTGELFF
clone size: .; D gene: .; V gene: TRBV6-1; J gene: TRBJ2-6; CDR3 DNA: TGTGCCAGCAGTGACCTACACCGCTCTGGGGCCAACGTCCTGACTTTC; CDR3 protein: CASSDLHRSGANVLTF
clone size: few; D gene: .; V gene: TRBV7-9; J gene: TRBJ2-7; CDR3 DNA: TGTGCCAGCAGCCCCATGTTTAAAAGTCAAGACAGGAGCTCCTACGAGCAGTACTTC; CDR3 protein: CASSPMFKSQDRSSYEQYF
clone size: .; D gene: TRBD2; V gene: TRBV6-1; J gene: TRBJ2-1; CDR3 DNA: TGTGCCAGCAGTGAAGAAGGCGGGGGGGCCCATGAGCAGTTCTTC; CDR3 protein: CASSEEGGGAHEQFF
clone size: once; D gene: .; V gene: TRBV4-3; J gene: TRBJ1-2; CDR3 DNA: TGCGCCAGCAGCCAAGATGGTACAGCCTCCTATGGCTACACCTTC; CDR3 protein: CASSQDGTASYGYTF
clone size: .; D gene: .; V gene: TRBV27; J gene: TRBJ1-3; CDR3 DNA: TGTGCCAGCAGGCCCGGATCTGGAAACACCATATATTTT; CDR3 protein: CASRPGSGNTIYF
clone size: .; D gene: .; V gene: TRBV27; J gene: TRBJ1-6; CDR3 DNA: TGTGCCAGCAGGACCCTGGGGAATTCACCCCTCCACTTT; CDR3 protein: CASRTLGNSPLHF
clone size: once; D gene: TRBD1; V gene: TRBV2; J gene: TRBJ1-6; CDR3 DNA: TGTGCCAGCAGTCCCCCGACAGGGAGGAATTCACCCCTCCACTTT; CDR3 protein: CASSPPTGRNSPLHF
clone size: .; D gene: TRBD2; V gene: TRBV15; J gene: TRBJ2-1; CDR3 DNA: TGTGCCACCAGCAGAGACGGACTAGTTTCCAATGAGCAGTTCTTC; CDR3 protein: CATSRDGLVSNEQFF
clone size: once; D gene: .; V gene: TRBV9; J gene: TRBJ1-3; CDR3 DNA: TGTGCCAGCAGCGTAGGGGAGGGGAAGTTTTCTGGAAACACCATATATTTT; CDR3 protein: CASSVGEGKFSGNTIYF
clone size: .; D gene: TRBD1; V gene: TRBV7-3; J gene: TRBJ2-3; CDR3 DNA: TGTGCCAGCAGCCCAACCCCAGGACAGGGGAGAGATACGCAGTATTTT; CDR3 protein: CASSPTPGQGRDTQYF
clone size: .; D gene: TRBD1; V gene: TRBV30; J gene: TRBJ1-2; CDR3 DNA: TGTGCCTCCTCGACAGGGAACTATGGCTACACCTTC; CDR3 protein: CASSTGNYGYTF
clone size: .; D gene: .; V gene: TRBV28; J gene: TRBJ1-6; CDR3 DNA: TGTGCCAGCAGGCCACACGGGATGGGGAATTCACCCCTCCACTTT; CDR3 protein: CASRPHGMGNSPLHF
clone size: .; D gene: .; V gene: TRBV6-2/TRBV6-3; J gene: TRBJ2-7; CDR3 DNA: TGTGCCAGCAGTTACGACAGACAGCGAGTTCAAACCTACGAGCAGTACTTC; CDR3 protein: CASSYDRQRVQTYEQYF
clone size: .; D gene: .; V gene: TRBV11-2; J gene: TRBJ2-5; CDR3 DNA: TGTGCCAGCAGCTTAGCAGGGATGGGAGAGACCCAGTACTTC; CDR3 protein: CASSLAGMGETQYF
clone size: .; D gene: TRBD1; V gene: TRBV11-3; J gene: TRBJ2-1; CDR3 DNA: TGTGCCAGCAGCTCCCGGACAGGGTACCACAATGAGCAGTTCTTC; CDR3 protein: CASSSRTGYHNEQFF
clone size: few; D gene: .; V gene: TRBV2; J gene: TRBJ1-2; CDR3 DNA: TGTGCCAGCAGTGGACAGAACTATGGCTACACCTTC; CDR3 protein: CASSGQNYGYTF
clone size: .; D gene: .; V gene: TRBV10-3; J gene: TRBJ1-2; CDR3 DNA: TGTGCCATCAGTGAGGGGACTGGTGATTTAGCTGGCTACACCTTC; CDR3 protein: CAISEGTGDLAGYTF
clone size: .; D gene: .; V gene: TRBV29-1; J gene: TRBJ1-1; CDR3 DNA: TGCAGCGTCTACAGGGAGAAGGGCAACACTGAAGCTTTCTTT; CDR3 protein: CSVYREKGNTEAFF
clone size: few; D gene: .; V gene: TRBV30; J gene: TRBJ1-5; CDR3 DNA: TGTGCCTGGAGTGAAGGGCAACTTAGCAATCAGCCCCAGCATTTT; CDR3 protein: CAWSEGQLSNQPQHF
clone size: once; D gene: .; V gene: TRBV10-3; J gene: TRBJ1-1; CDR3 DNA: TGTGCCATCAGTGAGATCATGAACACTGAAGCTTTCTTT; CDR3 protein: CAISEIMNTEAFF
clone size: .; D gene: TRBD1; V gene: TRBV28; J gene: TRBJ2-7; CDR3 DNA: TGTGCCAGCACGGACAGGACCTACGAGCAGTACTTC; CDR3 protein: CASTDRTYEQYF
clone size: .; D gene: TRBD2; V gene: TRBV7-2; J gene: TRBJ2-2; CDR3 DNA: TGTGCCAGCAGCTTGGGACTAGCAGTGAGGCCCGGGGAGCTGTTTTTT; CDR3 protein: CASSLGLAVRPGELFF
clone size: .; D gene: .; V gene: TRBV6-5; J gene: TRBJ1-4; CDR3 DNA: TGTGCCAGCAATCTGAACCCATCTTCTTATGAAAAACTGTTTTTT; CDR3 protein: CASNLNPSSYEKLFF
clone size: .; D gene: TRBD1; V gene: TRBV19; J gene: TRBJ1-5; CDR3 DNA: TGTGCCACCAAATGGACAGGGCCTCAATATAGCAATCAGCCCCAGCATTTT; CDR3 protein: CATKWTGPQYSNQPQHF
clone size: .; D gene: .; V gene: TRBV5-1; J gene: TRBJ2-7; CDR3 DNA: TGCGCCAGCAGCCTCCCATCCTACGAGCAGTACTTC; CDR3 protein: CASSLPSYEQYF
clone size: once; D gene: .; V gene: TRBV6-5; J gene: TRBJ1-1; CDR3 DNA: TGTGCCAGCAGGAGAAGGGAGAGCAACACTGAAGCTTTCTTT; CDR3 protein: CASRRRESNTEAFF
clone size: .; D gene: TRBD1; V gene: TRBV29-1; J gene: TRBJ2-5; CDR3 DNA: TGCAGCGTTGGTTCCCCGGGACAGAGGGTAGAGACCCAGTACTTC; CDR3 protein: CSVGSPGQRVETQYF
clone size: .; D gene: TRBD1; V gene: TRBV7-8; J gene: TRBJ1-2; CDR3 DNA: TGTGCCAGCAGCTCCACAGGGGTGAACTATGGCTACACCTTC; CDR3 protein: CASSSTGVNYGYTF
clone size: .; D gene: .; V gene: TRBV6-1; J gene: TRBJ1-2; CDR3 DNA: TGTGCCAGCAGTGAATTTGAGGACTTCGGTGGCTACACCTTC; CDR3 protein: CASSEFEDFGGYTF
clone size: once; D gene: TRBD1; V gene: TRBV6-5; J gene: TRBJ1-6; CDR3 DNA: TGTGCCAGCAGTTCGACAGGGGGTAAGGATTCACCCCTCCACTTT; CDR3 protein: CASSSTGGKDSPLHF
clone size: .; D gene: .; V gene: TRBV5-5; J gene: TRBJ1-1; CDR3 DNA: TGTGCCAGCAATAAGGAGGTCACCCCGAACACTGAAGCTTTCTTT; CDR3 protein: CASNKEVTPNTEAFF
clone size: .; D gene: .; V gene: TRBV19; J gene: TRBJ1-1; CDR3 DNA: TGTGCCAGTAGTTCCGTTTCGGGACGGCTTGAAGCTTTCTTT; CDR3 protein: CASSSVSGRLEAFF
clone size: .; D gene: .; V gene: TRBV18; J gene: TRBJ1-1; CDR3 DNA: TGTGCCAGCTCAGCCGACGTTGGGGGGACCCAAAGGGGCACTGAAGCTTTCTTT; CDR3 protein: CASSADVGGTQRGTEAFF
clone size: .; D gene: .; V gene: TRBV19; J gene: TRBJ2-1; CDR3 DNA: TGTGCCAGTAGTAACAGATACAATGAGCAGTTCTTC; CDR3 protein: CASSNRYNEQFF
clone size: .; D gene: .; V gene: TRBV25-1; J gene: TRBJ1-6; CDR3 DNA: TGTGCCAGCAGTGAAACCGGGGGGAGGAATTCACCCCTCCACTTT; CDR3 protein: CASSETGGRNSPLHF
clone size: .; D gene: TRBD1; V gene: TRBV7-2; J gene: TRBJ1-5; CDR3 DNA: TGTGCCAGCAGCCCGAGGACAGGGATAAGCAATCAGCCCCAGCATTTT; CDR3 protein: CASSPRTGISNQPQHF
clone size: .; D gene: .; V gene: TRBV5-1; J gene: TRBJ1-6; CDR3 DNA: TGCGCCAGCAGAGCTACACAGGGCGATTCACCCCTCCACTTT; CDR3 protein: CASRATQGDSPLHF
clone size: .; D gene: .; V gene: TRBV2; J gene: TRBJ1-2; CDR3 DNA: TGTGCCAGCAGTGAAAGACAGGTTAGGGGCTACACCTTC; CDR3 protein: CASSERQVRGYTF
clone size: .; D gene: TRBD2; V gene: TRBV11-3; J gene: TRBJ2-7; CDR3 DNA: TGTGCCAGCAGAGCGGGGTCCTCCTACGAGCAGTACTTC; CDR3 protein: CASRAGSSYEQYF
clone size: .; D gene: TRBD1; V gene: TRBV6-5; J gene: TRBJ2-7; CDR3 DNA: TGTGCCAGCAGTTCCAACAGGGGACACGAGCAGTACTTC; CDR3 protein: CASSSNRGHEQYF
clone size: .; D gene: .; V gene: TRBV9; J gene: TRBJ2-3; CDR3 DNA: TGTGCCAGCAGCGTAGGGGGCGGCCGAGGCACAGATACGCAGTATTTT; CDR3 protein: CASSVGGGRGTDTQYF